This T cell receptor (beta chain) was documented in a study of cytomegalovirus exposure and HLA in healthy donors. It was with 60 Vbeta and 13 Jbeta primers that the PCR ran. The assay was immunoSEQ multiplex PCR, and TCRdb's table has in-frame clones only and misses some. Here the sample spans approximately 160,000 clones, roughly 74% being singletons. CDR3 length equals 15 residues. Germline V CDR1 and CDR2: LGHNA, YNFKEQ. V was pared by 0 bases and J by 4 bases, with 12 bases between. This clone occurred a few times. The source material was PBMCs. This receptor was identified in a male donor in good health and CMV-seronegative. This chain uses TRBV4-2 with TRBJ1-2, with a possible D match to TRBD1 (5 bases). In DNA form, the CDR3 reads TGTGCCAGCAGCCAAGATAGGGGCCCCGCCTATGGCTACACCTTC. Translation gives CASSQDRGPAYGYTF.